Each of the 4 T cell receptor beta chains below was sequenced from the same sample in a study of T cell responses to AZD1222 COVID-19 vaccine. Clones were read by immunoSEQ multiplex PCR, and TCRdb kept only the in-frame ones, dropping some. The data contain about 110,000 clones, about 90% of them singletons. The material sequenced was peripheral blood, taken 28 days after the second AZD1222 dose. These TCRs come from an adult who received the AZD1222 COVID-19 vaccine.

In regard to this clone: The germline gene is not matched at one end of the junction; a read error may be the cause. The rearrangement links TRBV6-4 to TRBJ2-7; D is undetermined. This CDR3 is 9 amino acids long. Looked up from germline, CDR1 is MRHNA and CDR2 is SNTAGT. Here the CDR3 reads CASREAGHF. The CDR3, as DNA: TGTGCCAGCAGAGAAGCCGGGCACTTC.

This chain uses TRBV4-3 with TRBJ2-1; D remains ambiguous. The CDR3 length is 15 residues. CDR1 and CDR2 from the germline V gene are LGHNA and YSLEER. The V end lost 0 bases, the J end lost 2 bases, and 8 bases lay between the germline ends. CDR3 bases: TGCGCCAGCAGCCAAGATTCGAGCCCCTACAATGAGCAGTTCTTC. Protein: CASSQDSSPYNEQFF.

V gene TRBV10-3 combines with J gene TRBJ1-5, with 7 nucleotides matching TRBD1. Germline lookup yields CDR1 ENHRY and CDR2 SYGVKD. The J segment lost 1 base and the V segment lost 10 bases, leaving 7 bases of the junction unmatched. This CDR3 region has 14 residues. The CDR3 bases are TGTGCCACGGGGGGGACAGACAGCAATCAGCCCCAGCATTTT. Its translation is CATGGTDSNQPQHF.

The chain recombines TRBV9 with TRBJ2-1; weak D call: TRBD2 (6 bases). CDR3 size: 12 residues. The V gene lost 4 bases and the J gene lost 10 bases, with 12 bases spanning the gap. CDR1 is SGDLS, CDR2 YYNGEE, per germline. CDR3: CASSSDREEQFF. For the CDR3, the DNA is TGTGCCAGCAGCTCCGACCGGGAGGAGCAGTTCTTC.